This TCR beta chain was documented in a study of early T cells in non-severe SARS-CoV-2 infection. Study at large: Sequencing input comprised bulk RNA from unsorted whole blood; chain pairing was not available.

TCRdb used MiXCR to reprocess the 5' RACE reads, holding one entry per CDR3 protein. The sample has tens of thousands of distinct CDR3 sequences, roughly an eighth seen once. This clonotype was counted many times. The antigen is not known. Whole-study results and caveats: Matching with VDJdb favored anti-spike CD8 responses (missing private and CD4 specificities).

The source material was whole blood. This TCR was recovered from an adult who was a healthcare worker with PCR-confirmed SARS-CoV-2 infection or an uninfected control (not recorded which).

CDR3 in amino acids: CASSAGGAVSYEQYF. The DNA of the CDR3 is TGTGCCAGCAGTGCGGGCGGAGCGGTTTCCTACGAGCAGTACTTC. The chain carries TRBV6-1 and TRBJ2-7; possibly TRBD2 for D (5 bases). Germline CDR1 and CDR2: MNHNS and SASEGT. The CDR3 consists of 15 residues. V lost 4 bases to trimming and J lost 1 base, with 14 bases between them.